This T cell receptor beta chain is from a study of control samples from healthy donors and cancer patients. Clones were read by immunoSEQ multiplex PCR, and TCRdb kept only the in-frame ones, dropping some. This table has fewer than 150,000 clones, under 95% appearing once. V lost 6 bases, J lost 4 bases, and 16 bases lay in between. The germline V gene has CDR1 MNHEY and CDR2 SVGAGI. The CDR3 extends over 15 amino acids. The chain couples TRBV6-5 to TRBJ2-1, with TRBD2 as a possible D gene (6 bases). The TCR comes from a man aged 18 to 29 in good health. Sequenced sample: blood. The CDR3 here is CASRPENGGYNEQFF. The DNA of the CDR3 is TGTGCCAGCAGACCAGAGAATGGAGGGTACAATGAGCAGTTCTTC.